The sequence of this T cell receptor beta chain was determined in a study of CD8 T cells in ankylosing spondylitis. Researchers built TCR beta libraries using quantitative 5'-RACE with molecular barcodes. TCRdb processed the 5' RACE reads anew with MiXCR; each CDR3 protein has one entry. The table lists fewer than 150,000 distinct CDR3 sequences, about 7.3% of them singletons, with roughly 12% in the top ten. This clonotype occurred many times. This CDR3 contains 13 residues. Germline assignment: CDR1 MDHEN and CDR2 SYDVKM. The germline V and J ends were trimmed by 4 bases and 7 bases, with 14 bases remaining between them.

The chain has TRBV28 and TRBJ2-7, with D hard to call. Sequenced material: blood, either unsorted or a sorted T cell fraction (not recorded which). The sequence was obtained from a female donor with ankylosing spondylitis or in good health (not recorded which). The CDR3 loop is CASSSLTPNEQYF. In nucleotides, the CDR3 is TGTGCCAGCAGTTCCCTTACCCCTAATGAGCAGTACTTC.